The next 30 T cell receptor beta chains were all read from a single sample in a study of blood T cell repertoires in COVID-19. Data came from immunoSEQ multiplex PCR; TCRdb stores just in-frame clones and leaves some out. The sample has about 31,000 clones; approximately 90% are singletons. Sequenced material: peripheral blood. These receptors originate from a man at least 80 years old with acute or convalescent COVID-19.

The chain joins TRBV7-3 to TRBJ2-3; perhaps TRBD1 as D (6 bases). V gave up 5 bases and J gave up 3 bases, with 15 bases separating them. The CDR3 is 15 residues long. Germline CDR1 SGHTA, CDR2 FQGTGA. In nucleotides, the CDR3 is TGTGCCAGCAGCCTGCAGGGGTCGAGGACAGATACGCAGTATTTT. This gives the protein CASSLQGSRTDTQYF. Full variable domain (missing parts from reference TRBV7-3 and TRBJ2-3): GAGVSQTPSNKVTEKGKYVELRCDPISGHTALYWYRQSLGQGPEFLIYFQGTGAADDSGLPNDRFFAVRPEGSVSTLKIQRTERGDSAVYLCASSLQGSRTDTQYFGPGTRLTVL.

This rearrangement joins TRBV6-1 to TRBJ2-3; the match to TRBD2 covers 14 bases. Germline trimming cut 4 bases from V and 0 bases from J; bases unmatched to any gene: 3. CDR1 and CDR2 (germline): MNHNS, SASEGT. CDR3 length equals 17 residues. The CDR3 region has the DNA TGTGCCAGCAGTGGGACTAGCGGGGGGCGAAGCACAGATACGCAGTATTTT. It encodes CASSGTSGGRSTDTQYF.

This clone was recorded once. This chain uses TRBV12-3 or TRBV12-4 with TRBJ2-2; D is unclear. The CDR3 runs to 13 residues. The ends were cut back, 8 bases at V and 6 bases at J, with 13 bases in the middle. As DNA, the CDR3 is TGTGCCAGCTGGCGCCGAGGATCCGGGGAGCTGTTTTTT. It translates to CASWRRGSGELFF.

The rearrangement uses TRBV2 and TRBJ1-2, with D unresolved. The CDR3 is 14 residues long. V was cut by 7 bases and J by 4 bases, with 16 bases left in between. CDR1 is SNHLY, CDR2 FYNNEI, per germline. CDR3 region: CASILNAGFYGYTF. Written as DNA, the CDR3 is TGTGCCAGCATCTTGAACGCGGGCTTCTATGGCTACACCTTC.

The table lists this clone with a count of one. This chain connects TRBV11-2 to TRBJ1-5; no clear D gene. The V gene's germline CDR1 is SGHAT and CDR2 FQNNGV. The CDR3 contains 14 residues. V was shortened by 3 bases and J by 7 bases, with 13 bases between the two germline ends. The CDR3 sequence is CASSFGPREQPQHF. The CDR3 DNA reads as TGTGCCAGCAGCTTCGGACCAAGGGAGCAGCCCCAGCATTTT. Filled out from reference TRBV11-2 and TRBJ1-5, the complete variable domain reads EAGVAQSPRYKIIEKRQSVAFWCNPISGHATLYWYQQILGQGPKLLIQFQNNGVVDDSQLPKDRFSAERLKGVDSTLKIQPAKLEDSAVYLCASSFGPREQPQHFGDGTRLSIL.

The chain carries TRBV5-1 and TRBJ1-5; 7 bases line up with TRBD1. The CDR3 has 16 amino acids. Trimming cost V 4 bases and J 3 bases; bases outside gene matches: 10. Germline V gene lookup returns CDR1 SGHRS and CDR2 YFSETQ. The DNA of the CDR3 is TGCGCCAGCAGCCCGTCCGGGACAGCTTCCAATCAGCCCCAGCATTTT. The encoded protein is CASSPSGTASNQPQHF.

V gene TRBV24-1 combines with J gene TRBJ2-3; no firm D call. The CDR3 runs to 13 residues. In germline, CDR1 is KGHDR, CDR2 SFDVKD. V shed 10 bases and J shed 2 bases, with 12 bases lying between them. The CDR3 bases are TGTGCCACTTCAACCTACCTCACAGATACGCAGTATTTT. Encoded protein: CATSTYLTDTQYF.

The rearrangement links TRBV19 to TRBJ2-7; unclear D gene. Trimming stripped 7 bases from V and 2 bases from J, with 18 bases between. The V gene's germline CDR1 is LNHDA and CDR2 SQIVND (reference sequence). The CDR3 sequence is 15 residues long. CDR3 protein: CASTNSPGSAYEQYF. For the CDR3, the DNA is TGTGCCAGTACGAACAGTCCTGGAAGTGCCTACGAGCAGTACTTC.

The J gene is TRBJ2-1, the V gene TRBV7-8; 9 bases agree with TRBD2. CDR1 and CDR2 from the germline V gene are SGHVS and FQNEAQ. V was clipped by 5 bases and J by 6 bases; unmatched bases: 5. The length of the CDR3 is 14 residues. CDR3 DNA sequence: TGTGCCAGCAGCGGGCGGGGGGGCTTCAATGAGCAGTTCTTC. Amino acids: CASSGRGGFNEQFF.

Concerning this clone itself: Other DNA sequences in this specimen translate into the identical CDR3. The genes are TRBV27 and TRBJ1-2; D not certain. This CDR3 is built from 12 residues. V was clipped by 6 bases and J by 3 bases, with 8 bases between them. Germline loops: CDR1 MNHEY, CDR2 SMNVEV (reference sequence). The CDR3 DNA sequence: TGTGCCAGCAGGCGCGAGGACTATGGCTACACCTTC. Residues: CASRREDYGYTF.

This clone came up a few times. V is TRBV10-3 and J is TRBJ2-2; 13 bases are a match to TRBD2. V shed 5 bases, J shed 0 bases, and the junction held 9 bases outside the gene matches. Germline-derived CDR1 and CDR2 are ENHRY and SYGVKD. The CDR3 covers 19 residues. CDR3 sequence: CAISTGLAGAAANTGELFF. In DNA form, the CDR3 reads TGTGCCATCAGTACAGGACTAGCGGGGGCTGCCGCGAACACCGGGGAGCTGTTTTTT.

The rearrangement links TRBV29-1 to TRBJ2-3; D remains unclear. The CDR3 loop spans 11 amino acids. Germline CDR1 and CDR2: SQVTM and ANQGSEA. Between the trimmed V and J ends, which lost 3 bases and 5 bases, there was a span of 6 bases. CDR3 nucleotide sequence: TGCAGCGTTGACCGTAGAGATACGCAGTATTTT. Protein product: CSVDRRDTQYF.

The chain employs TRBV28 and TRBJ2-7, with a tentative D call TRBD1 (5 bases). V was clipped by 10 bases and J by 2 bases, with 9 bases between them. CDR1 and CDR2 from the germline V gene are MDHEN and SYDVKM. The CDR3 length is 11 residues. CDR3 DNA: TGTGCCACCGCAGGGACCTACGAGCAGTACTTC. It is translated as CATAGTYEQYF.

The chain is built from TRBV19 and TRBJ1-6; D gene unclear. The CDR3 runs 15 residues. Germline V gene data show CDR1 as LNHDA and CDR2 as SQIVND (reference sequence). V was clipped by 3 bases and J by 1 base, with 7 bases between them. The DNA for the CDR3 is TGTGCCAGTAGTATGCCAGCGTCCTATAATTCACCCCTCCACTTT. This codes for CASSMPASYNSPLHF.

The chain recombines TRBV4-2 with TRBJ2-7; 9 bases agree with TRBD2. The CDR3 runs 14 residues. Per the germline V gene, CDR1 is LGHNA and CDR2 is YNFKEQ. The junction had 1 base not matched to a gene; V was cut back by 4 bases and J by 0 bases. CDR3 loop: CASSPSGVSYEQYF. DNA of the CDR3: TGTGCCAGCAGCCCTAGCGGGGTCTCCTACGAGCAGTACTTC.

The V call is TRBV4-1, the J call TRBJ2-4; 8 bases agree with TRBD1. This CDR3 region has 15 residues. The germline V gene encodes CDR1 MGHRA and CDR2 YSYEKL. V dropped 4 bases and J dropped 4; count of bases not matched to a gene: 6. The CDR3 sequence is CASSLSDRDKNIQYF. CDR3 coding DNA: TGCGCCAGCAGCCTCTCGGACAGGGATAAAAACATTCAGTACTTC.

V is TRBV29-1 and J is TRBJ2-7; a weak D match, TRBD1 (6 bases). Trimming took 6 bases from V and 6 from J, leaving 24 bases between them. This CDR3 is built from 15 residues. Per germline, CDR1 SQVTM and CDR2 ANQGSEA. This CDR3 reads CSVPSTGTLLSEQYF. DNA of the CDR3: TGCAGCGTGCCTTCCACAGGGACCTTATTGAGCGAGCAGTACTTC.

The chain employs TRBV6-5 and TRBJ1-1; D uncertain. Germline-derived CDR1 and CDR2 are MNHEY and SVGAGI. Trimming left V 4 bases short and J 1 base short, with 7 bases between. This CDR3 is built from 13 residues. The CDR3 DNA sequence: TGTGCCAGCAGTTCTAACAGGAACACTGAAGCTTTCTTT. It codes for CASSSNRNTEAFF.

The rearrangement links TRBV7-3 to TRBJ2-1; 9 bases are a match to TRBD2. CDR1 and CDR2 from the germline V gene are SGHTA and FQGTGA. V was clipped by 2 bases and J by 3 bases; unmatched bases: 8. The CDR3 extends over 17 amino acids. The CDR3 here is CASSLAGGPNFYNEQFF. As DNA, the CDR3 is TGTGCCAGCAGCTTAGCGGGGGGGCCTAATTTCTACAATGAGCAGTTCTTC.

This chain uses TRBV10-1 with TRBJ1-1, with a possible D match to TRBD1 (5 bases). Trimming took 2 bases from V and 9 from J, leaving 7 bases between them. This CDR3 is 11 amino acids long. Germline-derived CDR1 and CDR2 are WNHNN and SYGVQD (reference sequence). CDR3 nucleotides: TGCGCCAGCAGTGAGGGGGGGAAAGCTTTCTTT. Its protein is CASSEGGKAFF.

This clone came up once. This chain joins TRBV15 and TRBJ2-3; TRBD1 matches at 10 bases. With 5 bases clipped from V and 4 bases from J, the junction kept 6 bases outside the gene matches. This CDR3 has 15 amino acids. Looked up from germline, CDR1 is LNHNV and CDR2 is YYDKDF (reference sequence). DNA of the CDR3: TGTGCCACCAGCCTGGACAGGGGGTGGTCAGATACGCAGTATTTT. It yields the protein CATSLDRGWSDTQYF.

This clone was seen a handful of times. The chain uses TRBV3-1 (or the pseudogene TRBV3-2) and TRBJ2-1, with TRBD2 matching over 12 bases. The J segment lost 9 bases and the V segment lost 4 bases, leaving 4 bases of the junction unmatched. Germline values: CDR1 LGHDT, CDR2 YNNKEL (reference sequence). The CDR3 is 14 amino acids. CDR3 region: CASSLLAGGGEQFF. Here the CDR3 DNA reads TGTGCCAGCAGCCTCCTAGCGGGGGGGGGTGAGCAGTTCTTC.

V gene TRBV5-8 combines with J gene TRBJ2-1, with a weak D call TRBD1 (6 bases). The CDR3 consists of 16 residues. Between the trimmed V and J ends, which lost 4 bases and 0 bases, there was a span of 14 bases. Germline-derived CDR1 and CDR2 are SGHTS and YDEGEE. The CDR3 DNA reads as TGTGCCAGCAGCCTCTGGGGGCGGAGCTCCTACAATGAGCAGTTCTTC. It specifies CASSLWGRSSYNEQFF. The whole variable domain, filled in from reference TRBV5-8 and TRBJ2-1, reads EAGVTQSPTHLIKTRGQQATLRCSPISGHTSVYWYQQALGLGLQFLLWYDEGEERNRGNFPPRFSGRQFPNYSSELNVNALELEDSALYLCASSLWGRSSYNEQFFGPGTRLTVL.

This chain uses TRBV25-1 with TRBJ2-3, with a tentative D call TRBD1 (6 bases). Trimming removed 4 bases at V and 0 bases at J, with 11 bases between. Germline CDR1 and CDR2: MGHDK and SYGVNS. This CDR3 has 15 amino acids. CDR3 coding DNA: TGTGCCAGCAGTGTACAGGGATCTAGCACAGATACGCAGTATTTT. This encodes CASSVQGSSTDTQYF. The full variable domain, completed using reference TRBV25-1 and TRBJ2-3, is EADIYQTPRYLVIGTGKKITLECSQTMGHDKMYWYQQDPGMELHLIHYSYGVNSTEKGDLSSESTVSRIRTEHFPLTLESARPSHTSQYLCASSVQGSSTDTQYFGPGTRLTVL.

The V and J genes are TRBV2 and TRBJ2-7; 7 nucleotides agree with TRBD1. The germline CDR1 and CDR2 sequences are SNHLY and FYNNEI. The CDR3 has 15 amino acids. J was trimmed by 0 bases and V by 6 bases; bases with no gene match: 8. CDR3 sequence reads: CASRLTGRSSYEQYF. The CDR3 coding sequence is TGTGCCAGCAGACTGACAGGGAGATCCTCCTACGAGCAGTACTTC.

The chain employs TRBV10-3 and TRBJ2-1; TRBD1 aligns across 9 bases. The CDR3 is 14 amino acids. With 6 bases clipped from V and 5 bases from J, the junction kept 5 bases outside the gene matches. Germline CDR1 and CDR2: ENHRY and SYGVKD. As DNA, the CDR3 is TGTGCCATCAGGGGGGACAGGGCGGACAATGAGCAGTTCTTC. It translates to CAIRGDRADNEQFF.

V is TRBV5-5 and J is TRBJ1-6, with TRBD1 as a possible D gene (6 bases). Per germline, CDR1 SGHKS and CDR2 YYEKEE (reference sequence). The CDR3 consists of 14 residues. Trimming cost V 2 bases and J 7 bases, with 10 bases left between them. In nucleotides, the CDR3 is TGTGCCAGCAGCTTCACAGGGACCAATTCACCCCTCCACTTT. Protein product: CASSFTGTNSPLHF. The full variable domain, completed using reference TRBV5-5 and TRBJ1-6, is DAGVTQSPTHLIKTRGQQVTLRCSPISGHKSVSWYQQVLGQGPQFIFQYYEKEERGRGNFPDRFSARQFPNYSSELNVNALLLGDSALYLCASSFTGTNSPLHFGNGTRLTVT.

V is TRBV4-2 and J is TRBJ2-4; tentatively, D is TRBD2 (6 bases). This CDR3 has 11 residues. V lost 3 bases and J lost 9, with 6 bases in between. The germline V gene encodes CDR1 LGHNA and CDR2 YNFKEQ. The CDR3 reads CASSQGGIQYF. The CDR3 bases are TGTGCCAGCAGCCAGGGGGGCATTCAGTACTTC.

The genes are TRBV18 and TRBJ1-2; D is possibly TRBD1 (6 bases). Germline CDR1 reads KGHSH; CDR2 reads LQKENI. The CDR3 sequence is 16 residues long. Deletions cut 2 bases from V and 3 bases from J, with 16 bases between. Here the CDR3 reads CASSPTQGDGDYGYTF. The CDR3 DNA reads TGTGCCAGCTCACCAACACAGGGCGACGGGGACTATGGCTACACCTTC.

The V call is TRBV15, the J call TRBJ2-1; tentative D call: TRBD2 (5 bases). The CDR3 totals 17 residues. Trimming cost V 4 bases and J 0 bases, with 16 bases left between them. Germline assignment: CDR1 LNHNV and CDR2 YYDKDF (reference sequence). This CDR3 is CATSTPQRRYSYNEQFF. In DNA, the CDR3 is TGTGCCACCAGCACCCCCCAGCGGCGTTACTCCTACAATGAGCAGTTCTTC.